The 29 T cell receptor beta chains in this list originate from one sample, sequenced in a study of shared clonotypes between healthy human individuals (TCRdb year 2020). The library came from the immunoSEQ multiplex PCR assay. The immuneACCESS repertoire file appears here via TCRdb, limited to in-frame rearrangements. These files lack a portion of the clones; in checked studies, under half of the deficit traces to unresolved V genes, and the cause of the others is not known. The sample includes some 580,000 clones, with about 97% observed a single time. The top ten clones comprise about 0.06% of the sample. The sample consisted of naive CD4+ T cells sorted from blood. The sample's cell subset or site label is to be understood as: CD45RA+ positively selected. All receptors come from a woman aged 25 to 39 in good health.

CDR3: CASSEGGSGNTIYF. The CDR3 bases are TGTGCCAGCAGCGAGGGTGGCTCTGGAAACACCATATATTTT. V and J are TRBV9 and TRBJ1-3; unclear D gene. This CDR3 has 14 amino acids. Germline loops: CDR1 SGDLS, CDR2 YYNGEE. The V and J ends lost 3 bases and 0 bases respectively, with 7 bases between them. The complete variable domain, with remaining parts taken from reference TRBV9 and TRBJ1-3, reads DSGVTQTPKHLITATGQRVTLRCSPRSGDLSVYWYQQSLDQGLQFLIQYYNGEERAKGNILERFSAQQFPDLHSELNLSSLELGDSALYFCASSEGGSGNTIYFGEGSWLTVV.

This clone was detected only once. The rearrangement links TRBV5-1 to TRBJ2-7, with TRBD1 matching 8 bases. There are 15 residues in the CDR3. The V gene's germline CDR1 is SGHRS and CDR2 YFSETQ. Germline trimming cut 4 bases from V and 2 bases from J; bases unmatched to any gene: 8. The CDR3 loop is CASSGYRGAPYEQYF. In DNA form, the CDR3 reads TGCGCCAGCAGCGGTTACAGGGGGGCTCCCTACGAGCAGTACTTC.

The CDR3 coding sequence is TGTGCCAGCATCCTTGAAAGGGGTGGAAATGAGCAGTTCTTC. It translates to CASILERGGNEQFF. The chain couples TRBV28 to TRBJ2-1; the D gene is possibly TRBD1 (5 bases). CDR1 is MDHEN and CDR2 is SYDVKM in the germline V gene. Between the trimmed V and J ends, which lost 7 bases and 7 bases, there was a span of 17 bases. The CDR3 length is 14 residues.

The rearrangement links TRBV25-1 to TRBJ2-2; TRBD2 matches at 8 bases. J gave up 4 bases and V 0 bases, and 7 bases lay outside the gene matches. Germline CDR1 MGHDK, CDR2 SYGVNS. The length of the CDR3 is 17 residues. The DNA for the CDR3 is TGTGCCAGCAGTGAATATATGGGGAGCGGGAGCACCGGGGAGCTGTTTTTT. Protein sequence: CASSEYMGSGSTGELFF.

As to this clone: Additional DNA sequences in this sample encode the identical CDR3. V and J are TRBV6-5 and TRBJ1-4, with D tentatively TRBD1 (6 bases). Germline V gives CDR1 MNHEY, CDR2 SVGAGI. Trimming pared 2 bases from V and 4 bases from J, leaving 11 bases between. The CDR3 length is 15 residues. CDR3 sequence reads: CASSYGGGLNEKLFF. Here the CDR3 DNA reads TGTGCCAGCAGTTACGGTGGGGGCCTTAATGAAAAACTGTTTTTT.

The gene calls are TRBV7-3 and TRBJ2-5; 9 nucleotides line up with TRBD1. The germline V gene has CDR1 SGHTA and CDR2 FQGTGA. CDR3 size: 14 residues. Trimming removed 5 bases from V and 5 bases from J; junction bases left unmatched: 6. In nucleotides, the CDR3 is TGTGCCAGCAGCCGAAAACAGGGGGCGGAGACCCAGTACTTC. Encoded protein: CASSRKQGAETQYF.

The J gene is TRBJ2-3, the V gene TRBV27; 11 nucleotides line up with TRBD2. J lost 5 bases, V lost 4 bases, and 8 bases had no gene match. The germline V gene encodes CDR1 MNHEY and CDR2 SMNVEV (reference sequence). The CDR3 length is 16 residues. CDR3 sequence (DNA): TGTGCCAGCAGTTCTCCGGGACTAGCGGCTAGAGATACGCAGTATTTT. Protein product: CASSSPGLAARDTQYF.

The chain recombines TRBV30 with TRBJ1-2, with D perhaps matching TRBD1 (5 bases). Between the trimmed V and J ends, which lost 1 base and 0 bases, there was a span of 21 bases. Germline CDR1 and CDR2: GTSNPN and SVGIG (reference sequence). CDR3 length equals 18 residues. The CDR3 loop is CAWSGGLVTGDANYGYTF. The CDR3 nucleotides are TGTGCCTGGAGTGGCGGTTTGGTAACAGGAGATGCTAACTATGGCTACACCTTC.

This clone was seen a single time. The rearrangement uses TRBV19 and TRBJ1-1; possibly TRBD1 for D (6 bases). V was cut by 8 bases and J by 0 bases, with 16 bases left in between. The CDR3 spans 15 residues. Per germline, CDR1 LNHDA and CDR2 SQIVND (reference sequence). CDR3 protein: CASSPDSSLNTEAFF. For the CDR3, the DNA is TGTGCCAGTTCCCCGGACAGCAGTCTGAACACTGAAGCTTTCTTT.

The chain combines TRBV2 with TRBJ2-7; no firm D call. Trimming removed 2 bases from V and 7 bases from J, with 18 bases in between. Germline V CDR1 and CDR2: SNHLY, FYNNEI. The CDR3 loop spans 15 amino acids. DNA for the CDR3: TGTGCCAGCAGTGAATTAACGGGCTCGGCGAGTGAGCAGTACTTC. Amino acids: CASSELTGSASEQYF.

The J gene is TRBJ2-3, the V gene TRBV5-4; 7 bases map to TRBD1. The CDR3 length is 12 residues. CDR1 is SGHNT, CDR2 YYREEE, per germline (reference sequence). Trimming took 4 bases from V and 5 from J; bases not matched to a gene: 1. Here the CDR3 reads CASSTGVDTQYF. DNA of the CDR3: TGTGCCAGCAGCACAGGGGTAGATACGCAGTATTTT.

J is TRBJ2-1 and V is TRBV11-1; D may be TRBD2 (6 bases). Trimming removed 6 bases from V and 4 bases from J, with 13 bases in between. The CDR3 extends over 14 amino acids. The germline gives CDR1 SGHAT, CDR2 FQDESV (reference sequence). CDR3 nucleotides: TGTGCCAGCAGGTGGGCTAGCGCGTACAATGAGCAGTTCTTC. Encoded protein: CASRWASAYNEQFF.

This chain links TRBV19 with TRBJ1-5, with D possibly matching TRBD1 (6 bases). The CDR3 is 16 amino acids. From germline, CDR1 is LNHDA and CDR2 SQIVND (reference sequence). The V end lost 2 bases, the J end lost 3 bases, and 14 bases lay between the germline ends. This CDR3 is CASSITDRGINQPQHF. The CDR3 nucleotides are TGTGCCAGTAGTATAACGGACAGAGGAATCAATCAGCCCCAGCATTTT.

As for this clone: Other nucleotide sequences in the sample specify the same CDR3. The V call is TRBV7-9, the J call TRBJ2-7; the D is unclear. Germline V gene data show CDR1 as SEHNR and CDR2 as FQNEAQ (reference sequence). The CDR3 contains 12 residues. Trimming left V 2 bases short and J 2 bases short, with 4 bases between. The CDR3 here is CASSLRPYEQYF. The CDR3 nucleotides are TGTGCCAGCAGCTTACGGCCCTACGAGCAGTACTTC.

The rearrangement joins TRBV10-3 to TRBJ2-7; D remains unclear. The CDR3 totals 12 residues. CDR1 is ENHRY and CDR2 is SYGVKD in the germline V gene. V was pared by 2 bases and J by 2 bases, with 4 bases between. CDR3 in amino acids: CAISEPAYEQYF. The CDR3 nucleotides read TGTGCCATCAGTGAGCCGGCCTACGAGCAGTACTTC.

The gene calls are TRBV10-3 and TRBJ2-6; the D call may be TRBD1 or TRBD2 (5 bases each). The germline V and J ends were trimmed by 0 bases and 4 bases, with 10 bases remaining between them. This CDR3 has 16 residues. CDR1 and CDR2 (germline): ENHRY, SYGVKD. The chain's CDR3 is CAISESGRAGANVLTF. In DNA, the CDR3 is TGTGCCATCAGTGAGTCGGGACGGGCGGGGGCCAACGTCCTGACTTTC.

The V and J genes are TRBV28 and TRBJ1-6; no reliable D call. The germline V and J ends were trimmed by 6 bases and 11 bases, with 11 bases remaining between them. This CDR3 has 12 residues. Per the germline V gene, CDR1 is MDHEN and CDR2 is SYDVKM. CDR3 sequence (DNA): TGTGCCAGCAGCTCCTTAGGGACACCCCTCCACTTT. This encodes CASSSLGTPLHF.

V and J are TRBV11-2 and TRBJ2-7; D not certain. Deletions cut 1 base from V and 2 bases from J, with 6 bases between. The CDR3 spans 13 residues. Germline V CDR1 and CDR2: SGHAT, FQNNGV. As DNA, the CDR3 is TGTGCCAGCAGCTTAGCCCGTCCCTACGAGCAGTACTTC. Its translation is CASSLARPYEQYF.

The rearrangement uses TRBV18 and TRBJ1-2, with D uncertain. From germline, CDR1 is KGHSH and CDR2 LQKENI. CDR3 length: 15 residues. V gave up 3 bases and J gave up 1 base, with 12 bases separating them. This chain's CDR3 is CASSPWEGDNYGYTF. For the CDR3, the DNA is TGTGCCAGCTCACCTTGGGAAGGAGATAACTATGGCTACACCTTC.

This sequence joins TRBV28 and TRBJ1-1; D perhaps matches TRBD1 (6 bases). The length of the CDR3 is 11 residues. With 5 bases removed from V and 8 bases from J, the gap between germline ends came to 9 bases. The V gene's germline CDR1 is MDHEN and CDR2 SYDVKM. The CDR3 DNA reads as TGTGCCAGCAGTCGGACAGCAGAAGCTTTCTTT. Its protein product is CASSRTAEAFF.

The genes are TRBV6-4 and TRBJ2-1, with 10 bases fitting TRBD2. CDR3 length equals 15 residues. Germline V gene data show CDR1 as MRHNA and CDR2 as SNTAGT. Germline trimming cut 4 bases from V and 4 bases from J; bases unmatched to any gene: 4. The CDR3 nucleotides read TGTGCCAGCAGTGTCGGGACTAGCGTATACAATGAGCAGTTCTTC. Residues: CASSVGTSVYNEQFF.

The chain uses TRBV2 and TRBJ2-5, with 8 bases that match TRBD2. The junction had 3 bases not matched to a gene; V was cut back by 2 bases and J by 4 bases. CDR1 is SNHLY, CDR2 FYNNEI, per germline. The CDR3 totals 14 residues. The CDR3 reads CASSEWTSTETQYF. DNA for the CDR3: TGTGCCAGCAGTGAATGGACTAGCACAGAGACCCAGTACTTC.

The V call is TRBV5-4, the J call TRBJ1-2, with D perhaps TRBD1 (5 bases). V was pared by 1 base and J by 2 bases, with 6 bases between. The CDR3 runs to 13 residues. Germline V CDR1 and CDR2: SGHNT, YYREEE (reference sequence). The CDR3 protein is CASSLPGNYGYTF. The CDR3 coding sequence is TGTGCCAGCAGCTTGCCAGGGAACTATGGCTACACCTTC. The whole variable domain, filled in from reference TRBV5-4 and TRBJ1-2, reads ETGVTQSPTHLIKTRGQQVTLRCSSQSGHNTVSWYQQALGQGPQFIFQYYREEENGRGNFPPRFSGLQFPNYSSELNVNALELDDSALYLCASSLPGNYGYTFGSGTRLTVV.

CDR3 residues: CASSEAGRYEQYF. CDR3 DNA: TGTGCCAGCAGTGAAGCAGGGAGGTACGAGCAGTACTTC. The chain joins TRBV25-1 to TRBJ2-7, with D perhaps matching TRBD2 (6 bases). Germline CDR1 MGHDK, CDR2 SYGVNS. Trimming pared 2 bases from V and 4 bases from J, leaving 9 bases between. The CDR3 runs to 13 residues.

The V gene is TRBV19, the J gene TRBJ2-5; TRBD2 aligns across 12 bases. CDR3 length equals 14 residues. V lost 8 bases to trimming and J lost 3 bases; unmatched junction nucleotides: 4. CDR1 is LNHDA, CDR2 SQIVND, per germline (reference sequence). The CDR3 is CASSLAGGEETQYF. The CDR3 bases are TGTGCCAGTTCTCTAGCGGGAGGGGAAGAGACCCAGTACTTC.

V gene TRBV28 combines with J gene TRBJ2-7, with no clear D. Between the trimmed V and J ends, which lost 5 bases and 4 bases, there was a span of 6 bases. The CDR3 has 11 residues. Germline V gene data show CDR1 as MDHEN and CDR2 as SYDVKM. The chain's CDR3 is CASSQPYEQYF. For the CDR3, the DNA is TGTGCCAGCAGTCAACCTTACGAGCAGTACTTC.

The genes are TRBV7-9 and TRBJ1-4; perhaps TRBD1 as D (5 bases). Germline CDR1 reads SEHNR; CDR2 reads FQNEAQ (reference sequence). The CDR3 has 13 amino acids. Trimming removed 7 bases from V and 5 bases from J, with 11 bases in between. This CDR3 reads CASNGQLNEKLFF. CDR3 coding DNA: TGTGCCAGCAACGGACAACTAAATGAAAAACTGTTTTTT.

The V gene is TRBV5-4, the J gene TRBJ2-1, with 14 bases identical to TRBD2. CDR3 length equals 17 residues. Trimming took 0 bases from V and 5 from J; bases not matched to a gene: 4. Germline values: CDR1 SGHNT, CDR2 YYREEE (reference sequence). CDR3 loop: CASSLGLAGGWDNEQFF. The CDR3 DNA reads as TGTGCCAGCAGCTTGGGACTAGCGGGAGGGTGGGACAATGAGCAGTTCTTC.

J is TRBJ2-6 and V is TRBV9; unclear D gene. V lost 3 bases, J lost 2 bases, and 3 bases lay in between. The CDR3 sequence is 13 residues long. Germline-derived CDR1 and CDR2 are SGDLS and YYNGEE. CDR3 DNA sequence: TGTGCCAGCAGCGCCCCTGGGGCCAACGTCCTGACTTTC. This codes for CASSAPGANVLTF.